This T cell receptor (beta chain) was identified during a study of T cells in Graves' hyperthyroidism and ophthalmopathy. Study details: It was at initial diagnosis, before any treatment, that peripheral blood was collected. Study-level results: A 13 V-J signature model discriminated ophthalmopathy versus stable hyperthyroidism.

Trimming took off 3 bases at V and 5 bases at J, with 10 bases between the two ends. Germline values: CDR1 LNHNV, CDR2 YYDKDF (reference sequence). The length of the CDR3 is 13 residues. Patients aged 18 to 65 had newly diagnosed hyperthyroidism lasting under 2 months. Around 10 ml of fresh peripheral blood supplied the PBMCs. This clonotype was picked up many times. Its antigen is not known. The CDR3 regions of TCR beta were amplified from RNA transcripts. The TCR CDR3 was amplified in a first-round RT-PCR using the HTBI primer set. A single record per CDR3 protein comes from TCRdb applying MiXCR to the multiplex PCR reads. Among 350,000 or so distinct CDR3 sequences listed, about 17% were seen once.

This chain joins TRBV15 and TRBJ2-5; D remains ambiguous. The source material was blood. The TCR comes from a woman aged 25 to 39 with Graves' hyperthyroidism that later progressed to Graves' ophthalmopathy. The CDR3 region has the DNA TGTGCCACCAGCAGTTCGCCGTCCGAGACCCAGTACTTC. Translated, it gives CATSSSPSETQYF.